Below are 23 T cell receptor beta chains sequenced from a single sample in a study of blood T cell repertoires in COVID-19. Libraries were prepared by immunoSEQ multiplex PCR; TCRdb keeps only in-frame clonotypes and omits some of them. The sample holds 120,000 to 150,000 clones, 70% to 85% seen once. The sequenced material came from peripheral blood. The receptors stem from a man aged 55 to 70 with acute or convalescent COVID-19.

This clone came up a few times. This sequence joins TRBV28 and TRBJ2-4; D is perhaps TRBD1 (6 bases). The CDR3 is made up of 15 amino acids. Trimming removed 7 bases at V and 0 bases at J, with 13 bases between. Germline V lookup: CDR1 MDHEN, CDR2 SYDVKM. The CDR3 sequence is CASNRETLAKNIQYF. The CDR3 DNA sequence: TGTGCCAGCAACAGGGAAACCCTAGCCAAAAACATTCAGTACTTC.

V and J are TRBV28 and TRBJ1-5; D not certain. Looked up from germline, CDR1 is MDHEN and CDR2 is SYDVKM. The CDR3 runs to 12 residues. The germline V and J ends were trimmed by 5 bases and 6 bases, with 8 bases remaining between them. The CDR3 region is CASSISSQPQHF. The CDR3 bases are TGTGCCAGCAGTATAAGTAGTCAGCCCCAGCATTTT.

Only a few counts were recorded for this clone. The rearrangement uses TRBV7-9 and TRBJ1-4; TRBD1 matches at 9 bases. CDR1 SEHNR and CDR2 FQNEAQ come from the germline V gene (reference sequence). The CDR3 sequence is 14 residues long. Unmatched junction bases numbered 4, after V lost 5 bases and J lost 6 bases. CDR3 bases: TGTGCCAGCAGCCGAGGACAGGGGCATGAAAAACTGTTTTTT. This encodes CASSRGQGHEKLFF.

CDR3 in amino acids: CASSLGLAGVADTQYF. CDR3 in DNA: TGCGCCAGCAGCTTGGGACTAGCGGGAGTTGCAGATACGCAGTATTTT. The V gene is TRBV5-1, the J gene TRBJ2-3, with TRBD2 matching over 12 bases. The J segment lost 4 bases and the V segment lost 0 bases, leaving 3 bases of the junction unmatched. The CDR3 covers 16 residues. CDR1 and CDR2 (germline): SGHRS, YFSETQ.

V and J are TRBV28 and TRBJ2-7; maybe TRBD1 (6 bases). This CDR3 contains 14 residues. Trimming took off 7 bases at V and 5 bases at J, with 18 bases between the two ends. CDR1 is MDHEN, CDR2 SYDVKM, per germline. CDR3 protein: CASIRGWGLNEQYF. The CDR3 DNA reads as TGTGCCAGCATCAGGGGATGGGGCCTCAACGAGCAGTACTTC.

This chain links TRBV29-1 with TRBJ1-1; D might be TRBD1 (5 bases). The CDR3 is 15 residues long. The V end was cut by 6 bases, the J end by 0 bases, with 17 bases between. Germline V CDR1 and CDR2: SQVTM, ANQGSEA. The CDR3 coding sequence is TGCAGCGTAGGGGAGGGTCTTATTATGAACACTGAAGCTTTCTTT. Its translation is CSVGEGLIMNTEAFF. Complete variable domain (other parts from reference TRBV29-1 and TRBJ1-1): SAVISQKPSRDICQRGTSLTIQCQVDSQVTMMFWYRQQPGQSLTLIATANQGSEATYESGFVIDKFPISRPNLTFSTLTVSNMSPEDSSIYLCSVGEGLIMNTEAFFGQGTRLTVV.

This CDR3 is CASSHWTASYEQYF. CDR3 DNA: TGTGCCAGCAGCCACTGGACAGCTTCCTACGAGCAGTACTTC. The V and J genes are TRBV7-2 and TRBJ2-7; D perhaps matches TRBD1 (6 bases). CDR1 is SGHTA, CDR2 FQGNSA, per germline. V gave up 5 bases and J gave up 1 base, with 12 bases separating them. The CDR3 covers 14 residues.

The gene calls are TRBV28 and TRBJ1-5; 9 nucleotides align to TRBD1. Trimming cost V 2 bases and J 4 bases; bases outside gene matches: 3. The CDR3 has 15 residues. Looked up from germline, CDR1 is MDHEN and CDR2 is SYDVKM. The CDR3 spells CASSLRDRVNQPQHF. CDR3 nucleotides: TGTGCCAGCAGTTTACGGGACAGGGTTAATCAGCCCCAGCATTTT.

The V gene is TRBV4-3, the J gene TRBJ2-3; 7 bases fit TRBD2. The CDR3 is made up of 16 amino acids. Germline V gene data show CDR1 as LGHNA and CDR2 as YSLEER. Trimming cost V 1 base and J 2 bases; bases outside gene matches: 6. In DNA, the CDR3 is TGCGCCAGCAGCCAAGGATCAGCGGGACCCACAGATACGCAGTATTTT. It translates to CASSQGSAGPTDTQYF.

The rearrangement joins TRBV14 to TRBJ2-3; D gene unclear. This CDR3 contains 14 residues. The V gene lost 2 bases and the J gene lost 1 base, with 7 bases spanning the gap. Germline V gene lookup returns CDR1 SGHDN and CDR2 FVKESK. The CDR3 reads CASSQKLRTDTQYF. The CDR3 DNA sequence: TGTGCCAGCAGCCAAAAACTACGCACAGATACGCAGTATTTT.

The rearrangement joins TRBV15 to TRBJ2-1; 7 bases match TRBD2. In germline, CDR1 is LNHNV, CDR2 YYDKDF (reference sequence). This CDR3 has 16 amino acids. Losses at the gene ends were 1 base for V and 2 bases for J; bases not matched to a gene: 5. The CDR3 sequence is CATSRGGRGTYNEQFF. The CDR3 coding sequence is TGTGCCACCAGCAGAGGTGGGCGGGGGACCTACAATGAGCAGTTCTTC.

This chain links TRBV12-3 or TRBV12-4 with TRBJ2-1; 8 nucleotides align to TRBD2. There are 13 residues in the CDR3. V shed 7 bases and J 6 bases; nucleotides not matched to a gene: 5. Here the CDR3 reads CASTPGTSNEQFF. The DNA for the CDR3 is TGTGCCAGCACCCCTGGGACTAGCAATGAGCAGTTCTTC.

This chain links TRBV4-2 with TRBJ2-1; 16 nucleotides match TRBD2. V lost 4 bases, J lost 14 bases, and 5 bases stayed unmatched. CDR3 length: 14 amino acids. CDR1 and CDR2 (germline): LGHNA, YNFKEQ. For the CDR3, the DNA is TGTGCCAGCAGCCCGGGACTAGCGGGAGGGCATGAGTTCTTC. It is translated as CASSPGLAGGHEFF.

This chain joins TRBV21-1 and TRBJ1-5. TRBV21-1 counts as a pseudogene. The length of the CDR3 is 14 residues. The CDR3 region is CASSRGGAKQPQHF. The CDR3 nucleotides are TGTGCCAGCAGCCGGGGGGGGGCAAAGCAGCCCCAGCATTTT.

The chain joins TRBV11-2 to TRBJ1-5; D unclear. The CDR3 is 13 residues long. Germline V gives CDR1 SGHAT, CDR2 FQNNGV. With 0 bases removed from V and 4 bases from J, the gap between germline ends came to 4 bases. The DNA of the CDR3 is TGTGCCAGCAGCTTAGAGGAGAATCAGCCCCAGCATTTT. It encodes CASSLEENQPQHF.

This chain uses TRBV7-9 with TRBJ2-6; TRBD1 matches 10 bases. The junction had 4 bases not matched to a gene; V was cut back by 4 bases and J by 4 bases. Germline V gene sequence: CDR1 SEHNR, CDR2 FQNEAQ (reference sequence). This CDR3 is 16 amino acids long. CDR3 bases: TGTGCCAGCAGCTCGACAGGGGGCGCCGGGGCCAACGTCCTGACTTTC. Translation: CASSSTGGAGANVLTF.

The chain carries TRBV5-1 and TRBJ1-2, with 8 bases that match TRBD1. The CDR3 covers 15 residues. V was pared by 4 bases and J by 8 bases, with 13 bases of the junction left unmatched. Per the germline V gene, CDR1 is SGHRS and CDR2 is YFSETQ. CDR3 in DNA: TGCGCCAGCAGCAGGATTGGGACAGGAGAAGGGGGCTACACCTTC. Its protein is CASSRIGTGEGGYTF. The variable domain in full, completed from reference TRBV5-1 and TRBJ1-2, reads KAGVTQTPRYLIKTRGQQVTLSCSPISGHRSVSWYQQTPGQGLQFLFEYFSETQRNKGNFPGRFSGRQFSNSRSEMNVSTLELGDSALYLCASSRIGTGEGGYTFGSGTRLTVV.

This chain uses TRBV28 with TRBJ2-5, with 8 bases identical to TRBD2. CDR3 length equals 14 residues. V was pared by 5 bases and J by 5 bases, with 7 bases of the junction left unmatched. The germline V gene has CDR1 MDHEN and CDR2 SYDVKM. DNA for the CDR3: TGTGCCAGCAGTCTAGCGGGCGACGGGGAGACCCAGTACTTC. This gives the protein CASSLAGDGETQYF.

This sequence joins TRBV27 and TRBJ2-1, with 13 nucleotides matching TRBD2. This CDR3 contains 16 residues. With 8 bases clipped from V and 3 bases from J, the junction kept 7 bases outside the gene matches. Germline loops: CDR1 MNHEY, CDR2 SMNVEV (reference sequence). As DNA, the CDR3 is TGTGCCAGCTCTCGGACTAGCGGGAGTATCTACAATGAGCAGTTCTTC. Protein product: CASSRTSGSIYNEQFF.

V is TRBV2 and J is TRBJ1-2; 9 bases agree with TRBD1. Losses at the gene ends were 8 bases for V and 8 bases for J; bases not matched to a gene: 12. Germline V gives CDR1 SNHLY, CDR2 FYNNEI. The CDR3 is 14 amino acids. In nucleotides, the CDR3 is TGTGCCAGCCTAGGACAGGGGACAGTGGGGGGCTACACCTTC. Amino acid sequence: CASLGQGTVGGYTF. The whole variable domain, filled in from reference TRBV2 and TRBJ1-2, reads EPEVTQTPSHQVTQMGQEVILRCVPISNHLYFYWYRQILGQKVEFLVSFYNNEISEKSEIFDDQFSVERPDGSNFTLKIRSTKLEDSAMYFCASLGQGTVGGYTFGSGTRLTVV.

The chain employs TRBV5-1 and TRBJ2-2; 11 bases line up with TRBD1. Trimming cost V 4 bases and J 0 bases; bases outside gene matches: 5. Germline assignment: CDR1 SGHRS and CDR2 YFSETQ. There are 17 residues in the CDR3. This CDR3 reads CASSPRGQGANTGELFF. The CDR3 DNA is TGCGCCAGCAGCCCGCGGGGACAGGGGGCGAACACCGGGGAGCTGTTTTTT.

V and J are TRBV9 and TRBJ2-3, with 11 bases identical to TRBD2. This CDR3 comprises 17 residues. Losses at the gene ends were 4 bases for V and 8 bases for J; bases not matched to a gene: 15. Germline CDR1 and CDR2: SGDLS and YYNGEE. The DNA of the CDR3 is TGTGCCAGCAGCCCCCAACCTAGCGGGAGGACCTCCGGTACGCAGTATTTT. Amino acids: CASSPQPSGRTSGTQYF.

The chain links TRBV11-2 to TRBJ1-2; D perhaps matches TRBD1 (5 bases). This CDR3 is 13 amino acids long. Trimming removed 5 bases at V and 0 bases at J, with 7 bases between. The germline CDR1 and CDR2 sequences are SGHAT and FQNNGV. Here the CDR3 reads CASSPTANYGYTF. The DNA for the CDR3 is TGTGCCAGCAGCCCGACAGCTAACTATGGCTACACCTTC.